The clone carrying this T cell receptor beta chain has at least ten counts. The antigen is undetermined. The data were taken from a study of identical twins. V trimming: 2 bases; J trimming: 7 bases; junction bases outside the gene matches: 4. CDR3 length: 13 residues. Germline assignment: CDR1 ENHRY and CDR2 SYGVKD. TCRdb analysed the 5' RACE reads with MiXCR anew, one entry per CDR3 protein. The sample includes about 150,000 distinct CDR3 sequences, under 4.5% seen only once; the top ten take 8.1%. Whole-study findings and limits: High-abundance cord blood beta clonotypes had fewer insertions; memory repertoires showed none. In monozygotic twins, models underestimated the sharing of out-of-frame TCR alpha.

The sample consisted of memory T cells sorted from blood. The receptor comes from a man aged 18 to 30 in good health. The chain combines TRBV10-3 with TRBJ1-1; TRBD1 matches 7 bases. The CDR3 spells CAISERDSNEAFF. The CDR3 bases are TGTGCCATCAGTGAGAGGGACAGCAATGAAGCTTTCTTT.